Presented here are 5 T cell receptor beta chains from one specimen sequenced in a study of shared clonotypes between healthy human individuals. Sequencing used immunoSEQ multiplex PCR; TCRdb keeps in-frame clones, though not all of them. This sample has around 2,000,000 clones, with about 95% found just once. Naive CD8 cells lacked CD45RO, underwent positive selection for CCR7 and left out terminally differentiated effector memory CD45RA+ cells. Sequencing was performed on naive CD8+ T cells sorted from blood. These TCRs come from a man between 18 and 35 years old in good health.

This rearrangement joins TRBV6-5 to TRBJ2-3; tentatively, D is TRBD2 (5 bases). The CDR3 has 14 residues. With 6 bases removed from V and 0 bases from J, the gap between germline ends came to 10 bases. Germline lookup yields CDR1 MNHEY and CDR2 SVGAGI. The CDR3 DNA sequence: TGTGCCAGCAGATCCGGGGTTAGCACAGATACGCAGTATTTT. Its protein is CASRSGVSTDTQYF.

This chain uses TRBV25-1 with TRBJ2-1, with 9 positions matching TRBD2. Trimming took 3 bases from V and 4 from J; bases not matched to a gene: 7. The CDR3 totals 16 residues. From germline, CDR1 is MGHDK and CDR2 SYGVNS. The CDR3 loop is CASSDRLAGIYNEQFF. As DNA, the CDR3 is TGTGCCAGCAGTGATCGGCTAGCGGGGATTTACAATGAGCAGTTCTTC.

V and J are TRBV4-3 and TRBJ2-2; tentatively, D is TRBD2 (5 bases). Germline V gives CDR1 LGHNA, CDR2 YSLEER. V lost 1 base and J 4 bases, leaving 10 bases between the germline ends. CDR3 size: 15 residues. The CDR3 DNA sequence: TGCGCCAGCAGCCAAGGTAGAGGGCCCACCGGGGAGCTGTTTTTT. It codes for CASSQGRGPTGELFF.

The V and J genes are TRBV5-4 and TRBJ2-7; 7 positions match TRBD1. Germline values: CDR1 SGHNT, CDR2 YYREEE (reference sequence). The CDR3 runs 12 residues. J gave up 6 bases and V 1 base, and 1 base lay outside the gene matches. The DNA for the CDR3 is TGTGCCAGCAGCTTGACAGGGGCCGAGCAGTACTTC. It yields the protein CASSLTGAEQYF.

The chain couples TRBV27 to TRBJ1-2; D unclear. The V gene lost 0 bases and the J gene lost 7 bases, with 15 bases spanning the gap. Germline values: CDR1 MNHEY, CDR2 SMNVEV (reference sequence). CDR3 length equals 15 residues. CDR3 DNA: TGTGCCAGCAGTTTATCGACGGGGTCCCCTCTTGGCTACACCTTC. It encodes CASSLSTGSPLGYTF.